Following are 29 T cell receptor beta chains from one sample sequenced in a study of blood T cells in healthy people across ages. Combining a sample-barcoded 5' primer with a J-beta primer mix, a second PCR ran for roughly 7 to 12 cycles. TCRdb fed the 5' RACE reads into MiXCR, producing one record per CDR3 protein. The sample records around 1,000,000 distinct CDR3 sequences, roughly a quarter being singletons. This sample also belongs to another study, concerning T cells of mothers and their children.

Material: blood. The origin of the receptors is a girl aged 2 to 10 in good health.

This clonotype has only a few counts. The CDR3 DNA sequence: TGCGCCAGCAGCCAAGATAGCGAAACCACAGATACGCAGTATTTT. Amino acid sequence: CASSQDSETTDTQYF. V gene TRBV4-3 combines with J gene TRBJ2-3; D might be TRBD2 (5 bases). Germline CDR1 is LGHNA and CDR2 is YSLEER. V lost 0 bases to trimming and J lost 2 bases, with 9 bases between them. This CDR3 has 15 amino acids.

This clonotype came up a few times. CDR3 in DNA: TGTGCCACCAGCGACTCATCACGGACTAATGAAAAACTGTTTTTT. Translated: CATSDSSRTNEKLFF. V usage is TRBV24-1 and J usage is TRBJ1-4, with no clear D. Trimming pared 7 bases from V and 2 bases from J, leaving 13 bases between. The CDR3 length is 15 residues. The germline V gene has CDR1 KGHDR and CDR2 SFDVKD.

The rearrangement links TRBV3-1 to TRBJ2-5; unclear D gene. The DNA end favors TRBJ2-1, so the J call may be wrong. This CDR3 spans 12 amino acids. Per germline, CDR1 LGHDT and CDR2 YNNKEL (reference sequence). CDR3 sequence reads: CASSPMDNEQFF. Written as DNA, the CDR3 is TGTGCCAGCAGCCCTATGGACAATGAGCAGTTCTTC.

This clonotype was found a few times. The chain combines TRBV4-3 with TRBJ2-1; TRBD2 is a possible D gene (6 bases). This CDR3 has 16 residues. The germline V gene has CDR1 LGHNA and CDR2 YSLEER. V was pared by 1 base and J by 8 bases, with 18 bases between. DNA of the CDR3: TGCGCCAGCAGCCAAGGACTAGAGGAATTCCCCCATGAGCAGTTCTTC. The encoded protein is CASSQGLEEFPHEQFF.

This clonotype was seen more than once but under ten times. The chain has TRBV7-2 and TRBJ1-4, with D possibly matching TRBD1 (6 bases). Trimming took 11 bases from V and 4 from J, leaving 23 bases between them. CDR3 size: 16 residues. Germline-derived CDR1 and CDR2 are SGHTA and FQGNSA. CDR3 DNA: TGTGCCGGCACACTAACCGGGGGGGCCAATAATGAAAAACTGTTTTTT. This encodes CAGTLTGGANNEKLFF.

In its sample, this clonotype was seen a few times. The V gene is TRBV4-3, the J gene TRBJ1-4; D is possibly TRBD1 (6 bases). From germline, CDR1 is LGHNA and CDR2 YSLEER. CDR3 length equals 19 residues. Trimming left V 0 bases short and J 6 bases short, with 23 bases between. The CDR3 nucleotides are TGCGCCAGCAGCCAAGATACGTTAGAAGGGGGAAATTCGGATGAAAAACTGTTTTTT. Translated: CASSQDTLEGGNSDEKLFF.

V usage is TRBV2 and J usage is TRBJ2-5, with 8 bases lining up with TRBD1. CDR1 SNHLY and CDR2 FYNNEI come from the germline V gene. J gave up 3 bases and V 4 bases, and 10 bases lay outside the gene matches. The CDR3 has 16 amino acids. The CDR3 region has the DNA TGTGCCAGCAGTGTCCCCAAGACAGGGGTAGAAGAGACCCAGTACTTC. Protein product: CASSVPKTGVEETQYF.

The chain is built from TRBV7-3 and TRBJ2-2, with 13 positions matching TRBD2. Germline V gene sequence: CDR1 SGHTA, CDR2 FQGTGA. This CDR3 contains 15 residues. The V and J ends lost 3 bases and 9 bases, in that order; junction bases with no gene match: 4. CDR3 region: CASSLGLAGNRELFF. CDR3 nucleotides: TGTGCCAGCAGCTTGGGACTAGCGGGGAACCGGGAGCTGTTTTTT.

The chain links TRBV12-3 or TRBV12-4 to TRBJ1-2, with D possibly being TRBD1 (5 bases). V gave up 3 bases and J gave up 4 bases, with 12 bases separating them. There are 14 residues in the CDR3. CDR3 sequence: CASSFGGMGYGYTF. The DNA for the CDR3 is TGTGCCAGCAGTTTTGGGGGAATGGGCTATGGCTACACCTTC.

This chain links TRBV10-3 with TRBJ2-6; weak D call: TRBD1 (6 bases). V lost 2 bases and J lost 0, with 14 bases in between. This CDR3 has 18 amino acids. Germline V lookup: CDR1 ENHRY, CDR2 SYGVKD. This CDR3 is CAISELWGQSSGANVLTF. The CDR3 nucleotides are TGTGCCATCAGTGAGCTGTGGGGACAAAGCTCTGGGGCCAACGTCCTGACTTTC.

The table lists this clonotype with a few counts. This chain joins TRBV7-3 and TRBJ2-7; 8 nucleotides match TRBD2. Looked up from germline, CDR1 is SGHTA and CDR2 is FQGTGA. The CDR3 is 16 amino acids. Trimming removed 2 bases from V and 2 bases from J; junction bases left unmatched: 8. The CDR3 reads CASSLGSAGDAYEQYF. CDR3 sequence (DNA): TGTGCCAGCAGCTTAGGCTCAGCGGGGGATGCCTACGAGCAGTACTTC.

This clonotype was seen a handful of times. The rearrangement joins TRBV6-1 to TRBJ1-2; TRBD1 matches 7 bases. With 0 bases clipped from V and 3 bases from J, the junction kept 7 bases outside the gene matches. The CDR3 spans 16 residues. Germline loops: CDR1 MNHNS, CDR2 SASEGT. Written as DNA, the CDR3 is TGTGCCAGCAGTGAAGCTCAGACAGGGTTGTACTATGGCTACACCTTC. Residues: CASSEAQTGLYYGYTF.

This clonotype was recorded only once. This chain joins TRBV20-1 and TRBJ2-4; no reliable D call. The CDR3 spans 12 residues. V was cut by 3 bases and J by 5 bases, with 8 bases left in between. Germline V CDR1 and CDR2: DFQATT, SNEGSKA (reference sequence). The CDR3 here is CSASHPENIQYF. CDR3 bases: TGCAGTGCTAGCCACCCGGAAAACATTCAGTACTTC.

This clonotype came up a few times. This chain uses TRBV11-2 with TRBJ2-5; D possibly corresponds to TRBD2 (6 bases). Germline CDR1 and CDR2: SGHAT and FQNNGV. The CDR3 loop spans 16 amino acids. V lost 5 bases and J lost 2, with 18 bases in between. The DNA of the CDR3 is TGTGCCAGCAGCCCTAATCGGAGGGGCCTTCAAGAGACCCAGTACTTC. Translation gives CASSPNRRGLQETQYF.

The chain has TRBV4-1 and TRBJ2-3, with TRBD2 as a possible D gene (5 bases). The CDR3 loop spans 15 amino acids. Per the germline V gene, CDR1 is MGHRA and CDR2 is YSYEKL. Trimming shortened V by 4 bases and J by 8 bases, and 19 bases separated the two germline ends. The CDR3 coding sequence is TGCGCCAGCAGCCGACACTCACGCCGAGGGATTACGCAGTATTTT. Translating it yields CASSRHSRRGITQYF.

The chain carries TRBV11-2 and TRBJ2-1; TRBD1 matches at 7 bases. Trimming took 5 bases from V and 4 from J; bases not matched to a gene: 5. CDR1 is SGHAT, CDR2 FQNNGV, per germline. This CDR3 has 14 amino acids. The CDR3 sequence: CASSTPGQYNEQFF. The CDR3 DNA reads TGTGCCAGCAGCACCCCGGGACAGTACAATGAGCAGTTCTTC.

This clonotype was recorded many times. The V gene is TRBV11-2, the J gene TRBJ1-2; D not resolved. Germline assignment: CDR1 SGHAT and CDR2 FQNNGV. With 3 bases removed from V and 6 bases from J, the gap between germline ends came to 2 bases. The CDR3 sequence is 10 residues long. This CDR3 is CASSFDGYTF. CDR3 DNA: TGTGCCAGCAGCTTTGATGGCTACACCTTC. The variable domain in full, with the rest retrieved from reference TRBV11-2 and TRBJ1-2, is EAGVAQSPRYKIIEKRQSVAFWCNPISGHATLYWYQQILGQGPKLLIQFQNNGVVDDSQLPKDRFSAERLKGVDSTLKIQPAKLEDSAVYLCASSFDGYTFGSGTRLTVV.

This chain joins TRBV29-1 and TRBJ2-4, with D unresolved. The germline V gene has CDR1 SQVTM and CDR2 ANQGSEA. This CDR3 has 16 amino acids. V was pared by 6 bases and J by 0 bases, with 18 bases between. CDR3 DNA: TGCAGCGTCGTAAGTTCCGTATTCATAGCCAAAAACATTCAGTACTTC. Translated: CSVVSSVFIAKNIQYF.

This clonotype has more than one count but fewer than ten. The rearrangement uses TRBV6-5 and TRBJ1-2; D might be TRBD1 (5 bases). Germline-derived CDR1 and CDR2 are MNHEY and SVGAGI. V lost 5 bases to trimming and J lost 4 bases, with 14 bases between them. The CDR3 extends over 14 amino acids. This chain's CDR3 is CASSQGSVGYGYTF. The CDR3 DNA reads as TGTGCCAGCAGTCAGGGTTCAGTCGGCTATGGCTACACCTTC.

This clonotype came up a few times. The V and J genes are TRBV6-1 and TRBJ2-5; 9 bases line up with TRBD2. Germline V gives CDR1 MNHNS, CDR2 SASEGT. The V segment lost 4 bases and the J segment 7 bases; nucleotides outside the gene matches: 10. The CDR3 length is 15 residues. CDR3 in DNA: TGTGCCAGCAGTGGCACCCTAGCGGGATACGTGACCCAGTACTTC. It specifies CASSGTLAGYVTQYF.

This clonotype was counted only a few times. The rearrangement links TRBV29-1 to TRBJ1-2; 7 nucleotides line up with TRBD1. V shed 6 bases, J shed 7 bases, and the junction held 8 bases outside the gene matches. This CDR3 is 12 amino acids long. Germline assignment: CDR1 SQVTM and CDR2 ANQGSEA. CDR3 loop: CSVDDRVGGYTF. CDR3 sequence (DNA): TGCAGCGTGGATGACAGGGTTGGTGGCTACACCTTC.

The chain joins TRBV5-1 to TRBJ2-5; D might be TRBD1 or TRBD2, each matching 5 bases. The germline V gene has CDR1 SGHRS and CDR2 YFSETQ. This CDR3 spans 17 amino acids. V lost 4 bases, J lost 12 bases, and 31 bases lay in between. The CDR3 sequence is CASSVSGPTELKGREYF. The CDR3 coding sequence is TGCGCCAGCAGCGTATCCGGGCCAACAGAGCTAAAGGGACGAGAGTACTTC. The variable domain in full, with the rest retrieved from reference TRBV5-1 and TRBJ2-5, is KAGVTQTPRYLIKTRGQQVTLSCSPISGHRSVSWYQQTPGQGLQFLFEYFSETQRNKGNFPGRFSGRQFSNSRSEMNVSTLELGDSALYLCASSVSGPTELKGREYFGPGTRLLVL.

This rearrangement joins TRBV7-2 to TRBJ2-1; 8 bases are shared with TRBD2. The CDR3 has 14 amino acids. CDR1 and CDR2 from the germline V gene are SGHTA and FQGNSA. Trimming took 2 bases from V and 9 from J; bases not matched to a gene: 6. The CDR3 DNA is TGTGCCAGCAGCTTACTCGGGGGGGCCCGTGAGCAGTTCTTC. Residues: CASSLLGGAREQFF.

The chain recombines TRBV20-1 with TRBJ2-7; D unresolved. There are 17 residues in the CDR3. The V end lost 0 bases, the J end lost 7 bases, and 25 bases lay between the germline ends. CDR1 is DFQATT and CDR2 is SNEGSKA in the germline V gene (reference sequence). Here the CDR3 DNA reads TGCAGTGCTAGAGATAGTTCGCTAGATCGGTCTGTGGGAGAGCAGTACTTC. As protein: CSARDSSLDRSVGEQYF.

The chain combines TRBV28 with TRBJ2-5, with 11 bases matching TRBD2. V lost 3 bases, J lost 7 bases, and 7 bases stayed unmatched. Per the germline V gene, CDR1 is MDHEN and CDR2 is SYDVKM. This CDR3 contains 15 residues. The CDR3 DNA follows: TGTGCCAGCAGTTTCGAGACTAGCGGGATTGCGACCCAGTACTTC. It specifies CASSFETSGIATQYF.

This clonotype was found a few times. The rearrangement uses TRBV27 and TRBJ2-2; tentatively, D is TRBD1 or TRBD2 (5 bases each). This CDR3 is built from 11 residues. The germline V gene encodes CDR1 MNHEY and CDR2 SMNVEV (reference sequence). CDR3 bases: TGTGCGGTGGGGGTCACCGGGGAGCTGTTTTTT. It encodes CAVGVTGELFF.

The CDR3 protein is CASSLGSRGEETQYF. The CDR3, as DNA: TGTGCCAGCAGCCTCGGGTCTAGAGGAGAGGAGACCCAGTACTTC. The rearrangement joins TRBV7-3 to TRBJ2-5; D remains ambiguous. Germline loops: CDR1 SGHTA, CDR2 FQGTGA. V was shortened by 5 bases and J by 5 bases, with 18 bases between the two germline ends. The CDR3 runs 15 residues.

The table lists this clonotype with a count of one. The chain uses TRBV5-1 and TRBJ2-7, with D perhaps assigned TRBD1 or TRBD2 (6 bases each). This CDR3 spans 13 amino acids. Germline V gene lookup returns CDR1 SGHRS and CDR2 YFSETQ. V lost 6 bases to trimming and J lost 6 bases, with 16 bases between them. This chain's CDR3 is CASKLPRGGEQYF. Here the CDR3 DNA reads TGCGCCAGCAAGCTCCCCAGGGGAGGCGAGCAGTACTTC.

The V gene is TRBV6-6, the J gene TRBJ2-5, with D perhaps assigned TRBD1 or TRBD2 (6 bases each). The closer fit of TRBJ2-1 to the DNA end suggests the J call may be wrong. Germline V lookup: CDR1 MNHNY, CDR2 SVGAGI (reference sequence). This CDR3 contains 13 residues. CDR3 nucleotide sequence: TGTGCCACTGGTCTGGGGGGCGCCAATGAGCAGTTCTTC. Translated, it gives CATGLGGANEQFF.